The 11 T cell receptor beta chains below all came from one sample that was sequenced in a study of CD8 T cells in ankylosing spondylitis. TCRdb re-called the 5' RACE reads with MiXCR, one entry per CDR3 protein. The sample shows some 840,000 distinct CDR3 sequences, about 11% of them seen only once. Study outcomes and limitations: Fewer than ten highly homologous variants made up a TCR beta motif that seemed to typify ankylosing spondylitis blood.

Their antigens are not known. Sequencing was carried out using blood, either unsorted or a sorted T cell fraction (not recorded which). Receptors originate from a male donor with ankylosing spondylitis.

The genes are TRBV30 and TRBJ1-6; a possible D gene is TRBD1 (5 bases). The CDR3 has 12 residues. The V gene's germline CDR1 is GTSNPN and CDR2 SVGIG (reference sequence). Trimming removed 7 bases at V and 9 bases at J, with 13 bases between. The CDR3 DNA reads as TGTGCCTTCCAGGGCTGGTCTTCACCCCTCCACTTT. The encoded protein is CAFQGWSSPLHF.

Ten or more counts support this clonotype. V and J are TRBV20-1 and TRBJ2-1, with TRBD2 identical over 8 bases. Per germline, CDR1 DFQATT and CDR2 SNEGSKA (reference sequence). This CDR3 region has 14 residues. The ends lost 6 bases at V and 4 bases at J; junction bases unmatched: 8. The CDR3 bases are TGCAGTGCCATTACTAGCGGTCTATACAATGAGCAGTTCTTC. Translation: CSAITSGLYNEQFF.

The chain has TRBV7-2 and TRBJ2-7, with 9 bases identical to TRBD2. Per germline, CDR1 SGHTA and CDR2 FQGNSA. This CDR3 has 15 amino acids. Germline trimming cut 5 bases from V and 2 bases from J; bases unmatched to any gene: 7. The CDR3 DNA follows: TGTGCCAGCAGCACCGGACTAGCGAGAACCTACGAGCAGTACTTC. Translated, it gives CASSTGLARTYEQYF.

This rearrangement joins TRBV5-6 to TRBJ2-1; 9 bases match TRBD2. The CDR3 has 18 amino acids. After removal of 5 bases from V and 0 bases from J, the junction contained 12 bases not matched to a gene. Germline CDR1 and CDR2: SGHDT and YYEEEE. CDR3 in amino acids: CASSRRLAVVNSYNEQFF. CDR3 DNA: TGTGCCAGCAGTAGGAGACTAGCGGTCGTAAACTCCTACAATGAGCAGTTCTTC.

The gene calls are TRBV20-1 and TRBJ2-3; D is unclear. V lost 0 bases to trimming and J lost 4 bases, with 14 bases between them. Per the germline V gene, CDR1 is DFQATT and CDR2 is SNEGSKA (reference sequence). This CDR3 has 15 amino acids. The CDR3 DNA sequence: TGCAGTGCTAGAGAGCCACGCCGAGCCTCAGATACGCAGTATTTT. This codes for CSAREPRRASDTQYF.

V is TRBV4-2 and J is TRBJ2-3; no clear D. Germline CDR1 is LGHNA and CDR2 is YNFKEQ. This CDR3 is built from 15 residues. V gave up 1 base and J gave up 0 bases, with 8 bases separating them. The CDR3 nucleotides are TGTGCCAGCAGCCAAGGTTCCCTCAGCACAGATACGCAGTATTTT. It translates to CASSQGSLSTDTQYF.

This clonotype was detected many times. The V call is TRBV7-9, the J call TRBJ1-5; unclear D gene. The CDR3 runs 12 residues. The V gene's germline CDR1 is SEHNR and CDR2 FQNEAQ (reference sequence). V was shortened by 10 bases and J by 3 bases, with 10 bases between the two germline ends. This chain's CDR3 is CATQGSNQPQHF. The CDR3 DNA is TGTGCCACCCAAGGCTCCAATCAGCCCCAGCATTTT.

V usage is TRBV20-1 and J usage is TRBJ2-3, with unresolved D. The CDR3 is made up of 14 amino acids. The V end lost 3 bases, the J end lost 0 bases, and 10 bases lay between the germline ends. Germline V gene sequence: CDR1 DFQATT, CDR2 SNEGSKA (reference sequence). This CDR3 is CSASTGPSTDTQYF. Written as DNA, the CDR3 is TGCAGTGCTAGCACGGGCCCTAGCACAGATACGCAGTATTTT.

The chain recombines TRBV6-5 with TRBJ1-4; D call uncertain. Germline V gene data show CDR1 as MNHEY and CDR2 as SVGAGI. There are 13 residues in the CDR3. The V gene lost 3 bases and the J gene lost 8 bases, with 10 bases spanning the gap. The CDR3 nucleotides read TGTGCCAGCAGTTATAATATAGAGGAAAAACTGTTTTTT. Its translation is CASSYNIEEKLFF.

This clonotype was seen a few times. V usage is TRBV7-2 and J usage is TRBJ2-7; 7 bases line up with TRBD2. Germline lookup yields CDR1 SGHTA and CDR2 FQGNSA. CDR3 length: 13 amino acids. Losses at the gene ends were 8 bases for V and 4 bases for J; bases not matched to a gene: 8. The CDR3 DNA reads as TGTGCCAGCTTAGGAGCGGGATCTTACGAGCAGTACTTC. Translated, it gives CASLGAGSYEQYF.

CDR3 region: CSVGGQGKINYGYTF. CDR3 in DNA: TGCAGCGTGGGAGGACAGGGGAAAATTAACTATGGCTACACCTTC. The V gene is TRBV29-1, the J gene TRBJ1-2, with TRBD1 matching over 9 bases. V lost 6 bases to trimming and J lost 1 base; unmatched junction nucleotides: 9. From germline, CDR1 is SQVTM and CDR2 ANQGSEA. This CDR3 has 15 residues. The full variable domain, in which reference TRBV29-1 and TRBJ1-2 provide the parts outside the CDR3, is SAVISQKPSRDICQRGTSLTIQCQVDSQVTMMFWYRQQPGQSLTLIATANQGSEATYESGFVIDKFPISRPNLTFSTLTVSNMSPEDSSIYLCSVGGQGKINYGYTFGSGTRLTVV.